What follows are 32 T cell receptor beta chains derived from one specimen sequenced in a study of T cell responses to AZD1222 COVID-19 vaccine (dated by TCRdb to the early 2020s). Read against the paper, the sample's time point label means: baseline before first vaccination. The sample's treatment or condition label, decoded: meningococcal conjugate vaccine given as trial control. Libraries were made using the immunoSEQ multiplex PCR assay. TCRdb mirrors the immuneACCESS table, restricted to in-frame sequences. Some clones are absent from its copies; in checked studies, under half trace to an unresolved V gene, and the reason for the others is unknown. The sample table shows 120,000 or so clones, and 85% to 90% are seen once. In total, the top ten clones hold roughly 11% of the sample. Sequenced material: peripheral blood, taken on day 0 of MenACWY control vaccination. The receptor source for this set is an adult in good health.

There are a few counts of this clone. This sample includes further DNA sequences coding for the same CDR3. The chain links TRBV5-1 to TRBJ1-1; D is ambiguous. Germline lookup yields CDR1 SGHRS and CDR2 YFSETQ. CDR3 length: 13 residues. V shed 2 bases and J shed 1 base, with 6 bases lying between them. Written as DNA, the CDR3 is TGCGCCAGCAGCTTTGTGGGGAACACTGAAGCTTTCTTT. Its translation: CASSFVGNTEAFF.

Only one count was recorded for this clone. V and J are TRBV9 and TRBJ1-2; D possibly corresponds to TRBD1 (6 bases). The CDR3 consists of 12 residues. Germline CDR1 SGDLS, CDR2 YYNGEE. V lost 7 bases, J lost 4 bases, and 11 bases lay in between. CDR3 sequence: CASDQGTYGYTF. In DNA, the CDR3 is TGTGCCAGCGACCAGGGGACCTATGGCTACACCTTC. The full variable domain, completed using reference TRBV9 and TRBJ1-2, is DSGVTQTPKHLITATGQRVTLRCSPRSGDLSVYWYQQSLDQGLQFLIQYYNGEERAKGNILERFSAQQFPDLHSELNLSSLELGDSALYFCASDQGTYGYTFGSGTRLTVV.

In this sample, this clone turned up once. The chain employs TRBV19 and TRBJ2-1; D gene uncertain. This CDR3 contains 16 residues. CDR1 LNHDA and CDR2 SQIVND come from the germline V gene (reference sequence). The ends were cut back, 6 bases at V and 0 bases at J, with 15 bases in the middle. The CDR3 DNA reads as TGTGCCAGTAGAGACCCCGGGCAAAGCTCCTACAATGAGCAGTTCTTC. Amino acid sequence: CASRDPGQSSYNEQFF.

The chain links TRBV6-6 to TRBJ2-3, with D maybe TRBD2 (6 bases). This CDR3 is built from 15 residues. V was cut by 6 bases and J by 2 bases, with 15 bases left in between. Germline CDR1 reads MNHNY; CDR2 reads SVGAGI (reference sequence). CDR3 DNA: TGTGCCAGCAGCCCTTACACGGGGGACACAGATACGCAGTATTTT. Translation gives CASSPYTGDTDTQYF.

The chain recombines TRBV7-2 with TRBJ1-1; the D is unclear. Germline V gene lookup returns CDR1 SGHTA and CDR2 FQGNSA. The CDR3 covers 14 residues. Trimming pared 1 base from V and 5 bases from J, leaving 11 bases between. The CDR3 region has the DNA TGTGCCAGCAGCTTAGGAGGCTGGGGTACTGAAGCTTTCTTT. Translating gives CASSLGGWGTEAFF.

A single count supports this clone. V is TRBV12-3 or TRBV12-4 and J is TRBJ1-1; D unresolved. V was cut by 7 bases and J by 4 bases, with 13 bases left in between. The CDR3 totals 13 residues. The CDR3 coding sequence is TGTGCCAGCATTTTCTATGGGGTCACTGAAGCTTTCTTT. This translates into CASIFYGVTEAFF.

The chain has TRBV27 and TRBJ1-1; TRBD1 is a possible D gene (5 bases). From germline, CDR1 is MNHEY and CDR2 SMNVEV (reference sequence). This CDR3 contains 13 residues. Trimming stripped 4 bases from V and 6 bases from J, with 12 bases between. This chain's CDR3 is CASSSTDMSEAFF. CDR3 DNA sequence: TGTGCCAGCAGTTCCACGGACATGTCTGAAGCTTTCTTT.

This chain connects TRBV5-1 to TRBJ2-1; a weak D match, TRBD1 (5 bases). Germline V gene data show CDR1 as SGHRS and CDR2 as YFSETQ. V lost 1 base and J 5 bases, leaving 10 bases between the germline ends. CDR3 length equals 14 residues. CDR3 DNA sequence: TGCGCCAGCAGCTTGTGGGCGGACAACAATGAGCAGTTCTTC. Residues: CASSLWADNNEQFF. The variable domain in full, completed from reference TRBV5-1 and TRBJ2-1, reads KAGVTQTPRYLIKTRGQQVTLSCSPISGHRSVSWYQQTPGQGLQFLFEYFSETQRNKGNFPGRFSGRQFSNSRSEMNVSTLELGDSALYLCASSLWADNNEQFFGPGTRLTVL.

The chain employs TRBV11-3 and TRBJ1-4; unclear D gene. V lost 4 bases, J lost 8 bases, and 20 bases lay in between. The length of the CDR3 is 16 residues. Germline V lookup: CDR1 SGHNT, CDR2 YENEEA. DNA for the CDR3: TGTGCCAGCAGCTCCCAAATCGCGGGGTTGGGGGAAAAACTGTTTTTT. This codes for CASSSQIAGLGEKLFF.

The V call is TRBV9, the J call TRBJ1-3; no clear D gene. The CDR3 loop spans 15 amino acids. The V gene lost 4 bases and the J gene lost 3 bases, with 14 bases spanning the gap. Germline CDR1 reads SGDLS; CDR2 reads YYNGEE. CDR3 coding DNA: TGTGCCAGCAGCCCCCGCCGGAATCTTGGAAACACCATATATTTT. Protein: CASSPRRNLGNTIYF.

The chain couples TRBV5-4 to TRBJ2-2; 11 bases line up with TRBD2. The CDR3 runs to 15 residues. In germline, CDR1 is SGHNT, CDR2 YYREEE (reference sequence). The V and J ends lost 3 bases and 7 bases, in that order; junction bases with no gene match: 5. As DNA, the CDR3 is TGTGCCAGCAGCTCACTAGCGGGAGTCGGCGGGGAGCTGTTTTTT. Protein: CASSSLAGVGGELFF.

V and J are TRBV18 and TRBJ1-5; D gene uncertain. CDR3 length: 15 amino acids. V shed 4 bases and J shed 0 bases, with 10 bases lying between them. Germline V gene data show CDR1 as KGHSH and CDR2 as LQKENI. The CDR3 protein is CASSLGPNSNQPQHF. As DNA, the CDR3 is TGTGCCAGCTCACTCGGACCTAATAGCAATCAGCCCCAGCATTTT.

The V and J genes are TRBV14 and TRBJ2-1; the D call may be TRBD1 or TRBD2 (6 bases each). Trimming cost V 1 base and J 8 bases, with 12 bases left between them. Germline CDR1 and CDR2: SGHDN and FVKESK. There are 14 residues in the CDR3. The CDR3 is CASSQGVGGHEQFF. The CDR3, as DNA: TGTGCCAGCAGCCAAGGGGTGGGGGGCCATGAGCAGTTCTTC.

The rearrangement links TRBV9 to TRBJ1-1; a weak D match, TRBD1 (6 bases). Per germline, CDR1 SGDLS and CDR2 YYNGEE. There are 15 residues in the CDR3. V was cut by 0 bases and J by 0 bases, with 9 bases left in between. The DNA of the CDR3 is TGTGCCAGCAGCGTAGGCTGGACAGTGAACACTGAAGCTTTCTTT. Amino acid sequence: CASSVGWTVNTEAFF.

This rearrangement joins TRBV27 to TRBJ2-5; TRBD2 agrees at 11 bases. This CDR3 is built from 16 residues. V lost 1 base, J lost 4 bases, and 5 bases stayed unmatched. Germline values: CDR1 MNHEY, CDR2 SMNVEV (reference sequence). The CDR3 DNA sequence: TGTGCCAGCAGTTTATTAGCGGGAGGGGGTAGAGAGACCCAGTACTTC. It codes for CASSLLAGGGRETQYF.

V gene TRBV6-1 combines with J gene TRBJ2-3; no clear D. CDR1 and CDR2 (germline): MNHNS, SASEGT. With 0 bases removed from V and 3 bases from J, the gap between germline ends came to 13 bases. CDR3 size: 16 residues. The CDR3 sequence is CASSEARLVPTDTQYF. CDR3 sequence (DNA): TGTGCCAGCAGTGAAGCGCGGTTGGTCCCTACAGATACGCAGTATTTT.

CDR3 region: CASSKWGDNYGYTF. CDR3 nucleotide sequence: TGTGCCAGCAGTAAATGGGGGGATAACTATGGCTACACCTTC. The V and J genes are TRBV27 and TRBJ1-2; D is possibly TRBD1 (5 bases). Per germline, CDR1 MNHEY and CDR2 SMNVEV (reference sequence). The germline V and J ends were trimmed by 5 bases and 1 base, with 11 bases remaining between them. The CDR3 has 14 amino acids.

The CDR3 loop is CASSTTGQRYGYTF. In nucleotides, the CDR3 is TGTGCCAGTAGTACTACAGGGCAACGCTATGGCTACACCTTC. The chain joins TRBV19 to TRBJ1-2; D possibly corresponds to TRBD1 (6 bases). Germline V gives CDR1 LNHDA, CDR2 SQIVND (reference sequence). This CDR3 is 14 amino acids long. The V end was cut by 4 bases, the J end by 4 bases, with 13 bases between.

The chain carries TRBV27 and TRBJ2-7; TRBD2 matches at 8 bases. The CDR3 has 16 amino acids. Germline CDR1 reads MNHEY; CDR2 reads SMNVEV (reference sequence). Trimming at V came to 1 base and at J to 3 bases, leaving 8 bases not matched to a gene. The CDR3 region is CASSLLAPAGVYEQYF. The CDR3 DNA reads TGTGCCAGCAGTTTATTAGCCCCAGCGGGAGTCTACGAGCAGTACTTC.

V usage is TRBV6-1 and J usage is TRBJ1-5; the D is unclear. V was pared by 1 base and J by 0 bases, with 4 bases between. The length of the CDR3 is 14 residues. The germline V gene has CDR1 MNHNS and CDR2 SASEGT. CDR3 DNA sequence: TGTGCCAGCAGTGAAGGCTATAGCAATCAGCCCCAGCATTTT. Its protein product is CASSEGYSNQPQHF.

V gene TRBV5-1 combines with J gene TRBJ2-1; D not resolved. Germline V gene lookup returns CDR1 SGHRS and CDR2 YFSETQ. The CDR3 contains 15 residues. V lost 0 bases, J lost 1 base, and 8 bases lay in between. CDR3 DNA sequence: TGCGCCAGCAGCTTGGTAGGTGAGTCCTACAATGAGCAGTTCTTC. This encodes CASSLVGESYNEQFF.

This chain links TRBV6-2 or TRBV6-3 with TRBJ1-1; D is ambiguous. V lost 5 bases and J lost 4, with 11 bases in between. Germline lookup yields CDR1 MNHEY and CDR2 SVGEGT. This CDR3 comprises 13 residues. The CDR3 loop is CASSRIEGTEAFF. CDR3 nucleotides: TGTGCCAGCAGTCGAATTGAGGGCACTGAAGCTTTCTTT.

This sequence joins TRBV23-1 and TRBJ2-7; D gene unclear. TRBV23-1 is an ORF, with its function uncertain. Trimming cost V 1 base and J 3 bases, with 16 bases left between them. The CDR3 contains 16 residues. Here the CDR3 DNA reads TGCGCCAGCAGTCAATGGATCGAGAATGGGATCTACGAGCAGTACTTC. Translating gives CASSQWIENGIYEQYF.

The rearrangement uses TRBV5-1 and TRBJ2-1; TRBD1 agrees at 8 bases. The germline V gene encodes CDR1 SGHRS and CDR2 YFSETQ. V was pared by 1 base and J by 3 bases, with 3 bases of the junction left unmatched. CDR3 size: 15 residues. CDR3: CASSLMGQDYNEQFF. The CDR3, as DNA: TGCGCCAGCAGCTTGATGGGACAGGACTACAATGAGCAGTTCTTC.

The V gene is TRBV5-1, the J gene TRBJ2-3; D is undetermined. Germline V CDR1 and CDR2: SGHRS, YFSETQ. The germline V and J ends were trimmed by 0 bases and 3 bases, with 11 bases remaining between them. The CDR3 has 15 residues. The CDR3 sequence: CASSLAPRQTDTQYF. In DNA form, the CDR3 reads TGCGCCAGCAGCTTGGCCCCCCGGCAGACAGATACGCAGTATTTT.

The rearrangement joins TRBV30 to TRBJ1-4; possible D gene TRBD1, 5 bases. Germline V gene data show CDR1 as GTSNPN and CDR2 as SVGIG (reference sequence). CDR3 length equals 17 residues. V was shortened by 2 bases and J by 2 bases, with 18 bases between the two germline ends. CDR3 nucleotide sequence: TGTGCCTGGAGTCCCGGGGCCCACGTTGGGACTAATGAAAAACTGTTTTTT. Protein: CAWSPGAHVGTNEKLFF.

The rearrangement joins TRBV4-3 to TRBJ1-1; tentatively, D is TRBD1 (5 bases). The CDR3 sequence is 15 residues long. V shed 1 base and J shed 1 base, with 10 bases lying between them. Looked up from germline, CDR1 is LGHNA and CDR2 is YSLEER. The CDR3 region has the DNA TGCGCCAGCAGCCAAGCAGGCAGGGCGAACACTGAAGCTTTCTTT. Translation gives CASSQAGRANTEAFF.

Remarks on this clone: The sample contains more than one DNA sequence encoding this CDR3. V gene TRBV24-1 combines with J gene TRBJ1-2; D unresolved. The V end lost 0 bases, the J end lost 6 bases, and 1 base lay between the germline ends. The CDR3 loop spans 11 amino acids. Germline V gene sequence: CDR1 KGHDR, CDR2 SFDVKD. For the CDR3, the DNA is TGTGCCACCAGTGATTTGAATGGCTACACCTTC. The encoded protein is CATSDLNGYTF.

The V and J genes are TRBV5-1 and TRBJ1-1; 7 positions match TRBD1. J gave up 1 base and V 1 base, and 10 bases lay outside the gene matches. The CDR3 consists of 17 residues. Germline assignment: CDR1 SGHRS and CDR2 YFSETQ. The CDR3 bases are TGCGCCAGCAGCTTGTCCTCAGGGGGGCGCGGGAACACTGAAGCTTTCTTT. It is translated as CASSLSSGGRGNTEAFF. Looking up the rest from reference TRBV5-1 and TRBJ1-1 gives the full variable domain: KAGVTQTPRYLIKTRGQQVTLSCSPISGHRSVSWYQQTPGQGLQFLFEYFSETQRNKGNFPGRFSGRQFSNSRSEMNVSTLELGDSALYLCASSLSSGGRGNTEAFFGQGTRLTVV.

The gene calls are TRBV25-1 and TRBJ2-3; maybe TRBD2 (6 bases). Germline CDR1 MGHDK, CDR2 SYGVNS. V dropped 5 bases and J dropped 3 bases, with 18 bases sitting between them. This CDR3 region has 16 residues. The CDR3 region is CASSPGTVVSTDTQYF. In DNA form, the CDR3 reads TGTGCCAGCAGTCCGGGGACTGTCGTTTCGACAGATACGCAGTATTTT.

The V call is TRBV30, the J call TRBJ2-3; D is possibly TRBD1 or TRBD2 (6 bases each). Between the trimmed V and J ends, which lost 7 bases and 1 base, there was a span of 12 bases. The CDR3 extends over 13 amino acids. Germline CDR1 GTSNPN, CDR2 SVGIG (reference sequence). The DNA for the CDR3 is TGTGCCTTCACGGGGGCGGGCACAGATACGCAGTATTTT. Amino acid sequence: CAFTGAGTDTQYF.

This chain connects TRBV11-3 to TRBJ1-1; D is undetermined. Germline lookup yields CDR1 SGHNT and CDR2 YENEEA. V shed 1 base and J shed 5 bases, with 8 bases lying between them. The length of the CDR3 is 13 residues. The CDR3 nucleotides read TGTGCCAGCAGCTTAGTGGGTGGTACTGAAGCTTTCTTT. This sequence encodes CASSLVGGTEAFF.